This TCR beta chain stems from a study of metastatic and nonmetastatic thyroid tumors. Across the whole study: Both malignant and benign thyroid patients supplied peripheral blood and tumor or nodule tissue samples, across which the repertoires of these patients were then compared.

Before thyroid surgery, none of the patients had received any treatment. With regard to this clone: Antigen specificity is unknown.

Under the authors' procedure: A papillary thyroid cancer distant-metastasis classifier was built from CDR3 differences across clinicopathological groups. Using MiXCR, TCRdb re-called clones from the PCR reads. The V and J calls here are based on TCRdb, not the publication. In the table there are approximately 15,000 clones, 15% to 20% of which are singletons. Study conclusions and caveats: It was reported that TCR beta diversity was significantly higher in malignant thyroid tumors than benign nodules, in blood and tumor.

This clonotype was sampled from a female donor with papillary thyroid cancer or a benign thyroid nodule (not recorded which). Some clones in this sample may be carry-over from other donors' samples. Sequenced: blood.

The CDR3 DNA reads as TGTGCCAGCAAAGGGGGAGGCTCCTATAATTCACCCCTCCACTTT. Its protein is CASKGGGSYNSPLHF. The chain uses TRBV28 and TRBJ1-6; perhaps TRBD1 as D (6 bases). Per germline, CDR1 MDHEN and CDR2 SYDVKM. This CDR3 comprises 15 residues. Trimming removed 7 bases from V and 0 bases from J, with 10 bases in between.